This TCR beta chain comes out of a study of lung T cells in sarcoidosis with Löfgren's syndrome. Study overall: Bronchoalveolar lavage fluid in sarcoidosis accumulates CD4+ T cells.

Via MiXCR, TCRdb re-called the reads, giving one row per CDR3 protein. The sample has 15,000 to 25,000 distinct CDR3 sequences, roughly 23% seen once. The CDR3 contains 17 residues. Germline V lookup: CDR1 SGHTA, CDR2 FQGNSA. V gave up 0 bases and J gave up 1 base; unmatched junction bases: 7. This clonotype was picked up many times. The antigen remains unidentified. Whole-study findings and limits: Löfgren's syndrome patients reportedly showed greatest TRAV12-1 and TRBV2 expansion versus controls. These T cells possibly recognize a putative, unidentified sarcoidosis-associated antigen. Shared TRAV12-1 and TRBV2 CDR3 motifs were reported across several patients.

This chain joins TRBV7-2 and TRBJ2-3, with 7 positions matching TRBD1. The TCR was taken from a human donor with sarcoidosis (Löfgren's syndrome or another form), or a control subject (not recorded which). The source material was CD4+ T cells from bronchoalveolar lavage. DNA of the CDR3: TGTGCCAGCAGCTTAGCGGCTAGACAGGGTCGCACAGATACGCAGTATTTT. Protein sequence: CASSLAARQGRTDTQYF.